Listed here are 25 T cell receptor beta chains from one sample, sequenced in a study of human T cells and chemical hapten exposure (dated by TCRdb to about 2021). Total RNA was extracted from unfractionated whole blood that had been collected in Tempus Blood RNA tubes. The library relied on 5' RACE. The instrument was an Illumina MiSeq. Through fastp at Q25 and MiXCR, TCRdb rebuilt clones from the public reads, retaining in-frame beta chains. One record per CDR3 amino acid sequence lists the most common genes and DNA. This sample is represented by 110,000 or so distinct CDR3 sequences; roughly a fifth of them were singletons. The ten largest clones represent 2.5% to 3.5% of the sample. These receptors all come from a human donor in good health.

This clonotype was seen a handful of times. Written as DNA, the CDR3 is TGTGCCAGCAGCTTAAATCCGGGAGGGCAGGCCAACCATAAGACCGGGGAGCTGTTTTTT. Amino acid sequence: CASSLNPGGQANHKTGELFF. V gene TRBV7-3 combines with J gene TRBJ2-2; 8 bases align to TRBD2. J was trimmed by 5 bases and V by 1 base; bases with no gene match: 18. This CDR3 has 20 amino acids. Germline CDR1 is SGHTA and CDR2 is FQGTGA.

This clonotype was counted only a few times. The CDR3: CASRWLWQGTMNTEAFF. Written as DNA, the CDR3 is TGTGCCAGCAGGTGGCTCTGGCAGGGAACGATGAACACTGAAGCTTTCTTT. V gene TRBV6-1 combines with J gene TRBJ1-1, with a weak D call TRBD1 (5 bases). This CDR3 is built from 17 residues. Germline loops: CDR1 MNHNS, CDR2 SASEGT. Deletions cut 6 bases from V and 0 bases from J, with 20 bases between.

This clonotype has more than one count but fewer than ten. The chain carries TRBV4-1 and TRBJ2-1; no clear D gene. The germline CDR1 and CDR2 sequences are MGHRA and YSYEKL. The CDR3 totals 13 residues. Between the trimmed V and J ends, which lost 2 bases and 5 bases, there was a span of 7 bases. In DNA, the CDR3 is TGCGCCAGCAGCCAATTCGGAGACAATGAGCAGTTCTTC. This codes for CASSQFGDNEQFF.

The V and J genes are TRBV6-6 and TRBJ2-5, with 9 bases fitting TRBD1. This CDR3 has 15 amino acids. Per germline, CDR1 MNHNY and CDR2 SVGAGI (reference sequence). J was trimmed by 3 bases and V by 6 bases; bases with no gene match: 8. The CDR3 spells CASSPRQGGKETQYF. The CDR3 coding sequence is TGTGCCAGCAGCCCCCGACAGGGGGGTAAAGAGACCCAGTACTTC.

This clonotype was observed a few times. CDR3 coding DNA: TGCAGCGTGGAGACAGGGTGGAATCAGCCCCAGCATTTT. This codes for CSVETGWNQPQHF. This chain connects TRBV29-1 to TRBJ1-5; TRBD1 agrees at 7 bases. This CDR3 has 13 residues. V was clipped by 6 bases and J by 4 bases; unmatched bases: 6. Germline V gives CDR1 SQVTM, CDR2 ANQGSEA.

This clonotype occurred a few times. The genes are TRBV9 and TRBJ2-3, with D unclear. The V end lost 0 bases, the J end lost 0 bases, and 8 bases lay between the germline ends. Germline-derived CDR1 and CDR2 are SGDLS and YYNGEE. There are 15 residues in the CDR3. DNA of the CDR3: TGTGCCAGCAGCGTAGCTGCGGCTAGCACAGATACGCAGTATTTT. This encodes CASSVAAASTDTQYF.

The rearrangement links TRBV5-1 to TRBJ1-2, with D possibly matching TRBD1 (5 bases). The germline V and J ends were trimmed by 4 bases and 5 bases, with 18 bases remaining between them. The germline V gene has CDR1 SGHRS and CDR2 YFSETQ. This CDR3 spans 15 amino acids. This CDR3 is CASSPQQDRRYGYTF. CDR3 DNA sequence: TGCGCCAGCAGCCCTCAACAGGATCGGCGGTATGGCTACACCTTC.

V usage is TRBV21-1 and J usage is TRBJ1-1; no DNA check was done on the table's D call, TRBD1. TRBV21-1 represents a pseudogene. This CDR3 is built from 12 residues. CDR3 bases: TGTGCCAGCAGCTTGGGGGAGCCTGAAGCTTTCTTT. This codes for CASSLGEPEAFF.

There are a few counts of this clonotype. The DNA of the CDR3 is TGTGCCAGCAGCTTGGCCAGGGTGGGCGGGAGGCCCGAGTTAAATGAGCAGTTCTTC. Its translation: CASSLARVGGRPELNEQFF. The chain combines TRBV5-6 with TRBJ2-1, with 8 positions matching TRBD2. V shed 0 bases and J 7 bases; nucleotides not matched to a gene: 18. The CDR3 loop spans 19 amino acids. The germline V gene encodes CDR1 SGHDT and CDR2 YYEEEE.

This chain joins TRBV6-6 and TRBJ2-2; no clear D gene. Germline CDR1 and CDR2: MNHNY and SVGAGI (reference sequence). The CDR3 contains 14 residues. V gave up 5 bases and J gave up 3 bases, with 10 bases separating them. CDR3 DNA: TGTGCCAGCAGTCGCTCTGGCGACACCGGGGAGCTGTTTTTT. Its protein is CASSRSGDTGELFF.

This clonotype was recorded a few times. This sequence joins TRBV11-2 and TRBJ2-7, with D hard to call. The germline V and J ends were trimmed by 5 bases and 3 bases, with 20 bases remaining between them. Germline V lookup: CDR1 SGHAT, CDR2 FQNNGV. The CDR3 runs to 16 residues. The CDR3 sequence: CASSPLPGKFDYEQYF. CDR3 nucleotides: TGTGCCAGCAGCCCCCTCCCTGGTAAATTCGACTACGAGCAGTACTTC. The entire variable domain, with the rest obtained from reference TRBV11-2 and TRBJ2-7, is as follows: EAGVAQSPRYKIIEKRQSVAFWCNPISGHATLYWYQQILGQGPKLLIQFQNNGVVDDSQLPKDRFSAERLKGVDSTLKIQPAKLEDSAVYLCASSPLPGKFDYEQYFGPGTRLTVT.

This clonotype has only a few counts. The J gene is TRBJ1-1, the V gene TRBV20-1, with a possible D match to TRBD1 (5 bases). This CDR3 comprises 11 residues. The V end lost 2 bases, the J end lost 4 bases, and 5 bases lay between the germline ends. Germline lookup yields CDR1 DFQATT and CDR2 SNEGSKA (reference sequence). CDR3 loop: CSARQGTEAFF. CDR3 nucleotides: TGCAGTGCTAGACAGGGCACTGAAGCTTTCTTT.

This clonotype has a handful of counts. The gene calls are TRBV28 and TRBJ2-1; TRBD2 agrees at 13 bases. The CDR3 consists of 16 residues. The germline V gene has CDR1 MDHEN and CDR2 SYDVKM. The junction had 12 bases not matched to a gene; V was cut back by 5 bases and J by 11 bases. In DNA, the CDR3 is TGTGCCAGCAGTCCCTGGACTAGCGGGAGTCCCCCGAAGCAGTTCTTC. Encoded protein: CASSPWTSGSPPKQFF.

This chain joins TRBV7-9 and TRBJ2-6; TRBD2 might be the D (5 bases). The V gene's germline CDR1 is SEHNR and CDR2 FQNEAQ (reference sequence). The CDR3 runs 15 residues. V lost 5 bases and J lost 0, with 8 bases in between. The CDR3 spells CASSDYPSGANVLTF. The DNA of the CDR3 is TGTGCCAGCAGCGACTACCCCTCTGGGGCCAACGTCCTGACTTTC.

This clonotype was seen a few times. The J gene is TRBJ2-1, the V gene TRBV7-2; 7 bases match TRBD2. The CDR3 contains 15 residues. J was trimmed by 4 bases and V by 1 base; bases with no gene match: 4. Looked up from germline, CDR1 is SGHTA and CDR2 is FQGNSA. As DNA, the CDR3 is TGTGCCAGCAGCTTAGGAGGTAGCGGGTACAATGAGCAGTTCTTC. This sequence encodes CASSLGGSGYNEQFF.

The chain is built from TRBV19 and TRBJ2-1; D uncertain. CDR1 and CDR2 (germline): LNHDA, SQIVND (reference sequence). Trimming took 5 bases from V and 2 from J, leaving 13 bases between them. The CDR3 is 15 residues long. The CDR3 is CASSYLPEPYNEQFF. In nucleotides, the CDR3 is TGTGCCAGTAGTTATCTTCCTGAGCCCTACAATGAGCAGTTCTTC.

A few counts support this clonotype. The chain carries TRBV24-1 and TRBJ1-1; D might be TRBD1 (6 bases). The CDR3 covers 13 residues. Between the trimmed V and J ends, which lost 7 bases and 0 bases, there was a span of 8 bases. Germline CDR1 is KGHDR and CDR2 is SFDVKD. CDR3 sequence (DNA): TGTGCCACCAGGGACAGCATGAACACTGAAGCTTTCTTT. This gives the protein CATRDSMNTEAFF.

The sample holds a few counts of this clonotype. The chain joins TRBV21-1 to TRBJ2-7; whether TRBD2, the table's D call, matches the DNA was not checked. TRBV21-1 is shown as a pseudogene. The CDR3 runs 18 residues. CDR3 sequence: CASSKALFTGPLDYEQYF. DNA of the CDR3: TGTGCCAGCAGCAAAGCCCTCTTCACAGGGCCGCTAGACTACGAGCAGTACTTC.

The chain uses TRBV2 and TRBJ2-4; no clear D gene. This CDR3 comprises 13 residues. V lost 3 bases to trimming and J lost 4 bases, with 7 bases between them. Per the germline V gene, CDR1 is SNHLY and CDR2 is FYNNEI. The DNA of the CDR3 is TGTGCCAGCAGTGATTTTCGGAAAAACATTCAGTACTTC. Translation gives CASSDFRKNIQYF.

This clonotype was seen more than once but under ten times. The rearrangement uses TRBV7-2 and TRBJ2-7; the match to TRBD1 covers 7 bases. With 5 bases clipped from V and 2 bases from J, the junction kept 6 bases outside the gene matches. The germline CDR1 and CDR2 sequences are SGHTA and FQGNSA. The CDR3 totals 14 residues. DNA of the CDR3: TGTGCCAGCAGCCTCGGGACAGAACCCTACGAGCAGTACTTC. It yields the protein CASSLGTEPYEQYF.

The CDR3 protein is CASSGLAGVAGELFF. The CDR3 nucleotides are TGTGCCAGCTCTGGACTAGCGGGAGTGGCCGGGGAGCTGTTTTTT. The J gene is TRBJ2-2, the V gene TRBV6-1, with 13 bases matching TRBD2. The CDR3 has 15 amino acids. Germline values: CDR1 MNHNS, CDR2 SASEGT. V was pared by 8 bases and J by 6 bases, with 6 bases of the junction left unmatched.

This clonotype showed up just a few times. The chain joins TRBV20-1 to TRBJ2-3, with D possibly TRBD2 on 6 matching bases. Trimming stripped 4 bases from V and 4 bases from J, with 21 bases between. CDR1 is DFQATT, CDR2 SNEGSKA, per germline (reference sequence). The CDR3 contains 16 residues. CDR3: CSAIDREPLGADTQYF. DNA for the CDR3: TGCAGTGCTATTGATCGGGAGCCCCTAGGCGCAGATACGCAGTATTTT.

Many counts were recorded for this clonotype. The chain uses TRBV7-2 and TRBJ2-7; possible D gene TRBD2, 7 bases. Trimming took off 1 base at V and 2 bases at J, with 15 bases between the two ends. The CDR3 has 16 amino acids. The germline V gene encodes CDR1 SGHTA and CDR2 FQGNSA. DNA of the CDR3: TGTGCCAGCAGCTTAGGGGGTAGGGGGGGCACCTACGAGCAGTACTTC. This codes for CASSLGGRGGTYEQYF.

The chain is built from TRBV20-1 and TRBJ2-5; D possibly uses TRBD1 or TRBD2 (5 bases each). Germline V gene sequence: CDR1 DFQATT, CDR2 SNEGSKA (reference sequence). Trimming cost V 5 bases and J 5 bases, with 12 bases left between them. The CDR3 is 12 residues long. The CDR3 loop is CSAQRGVETQYF. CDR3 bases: TGCAGTGCTCAGCGAGGGGTGGAGACCCAGTACTTC.

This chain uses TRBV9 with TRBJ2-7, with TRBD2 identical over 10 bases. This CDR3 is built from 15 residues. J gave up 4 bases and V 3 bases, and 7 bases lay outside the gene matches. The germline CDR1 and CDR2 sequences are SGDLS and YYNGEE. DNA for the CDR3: TGTGCCAGCAGCGCGGGAGCGGGAGGGCCTTACGAGCAGTACTTC. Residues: CASSAGAGGPYEQYF. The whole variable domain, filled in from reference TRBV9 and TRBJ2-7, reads DSGVTQTPKHLITATGQRVTLRCSPRSGDLSVYWYQQSLDQGLQFLIQYYNGEERAKGNILERFSAQQFPDLHSELNLSSLELGDSALYFCASSAGAGGPYEQYFGPGTRLTVT.